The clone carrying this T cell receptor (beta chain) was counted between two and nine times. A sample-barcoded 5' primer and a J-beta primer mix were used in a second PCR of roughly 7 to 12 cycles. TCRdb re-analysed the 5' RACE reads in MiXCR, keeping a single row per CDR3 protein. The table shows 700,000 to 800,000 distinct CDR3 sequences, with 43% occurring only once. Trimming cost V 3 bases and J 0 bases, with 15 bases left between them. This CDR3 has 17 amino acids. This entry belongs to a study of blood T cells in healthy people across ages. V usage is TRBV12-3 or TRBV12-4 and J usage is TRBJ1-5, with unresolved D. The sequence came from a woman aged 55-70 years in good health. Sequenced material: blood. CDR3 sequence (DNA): TGTGCCAGCAGTTTCCGCAGGCCCCGGGATAGCAATCAGCCCCAGCATTTT. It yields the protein CASSFRRPRDSNQPQHF.